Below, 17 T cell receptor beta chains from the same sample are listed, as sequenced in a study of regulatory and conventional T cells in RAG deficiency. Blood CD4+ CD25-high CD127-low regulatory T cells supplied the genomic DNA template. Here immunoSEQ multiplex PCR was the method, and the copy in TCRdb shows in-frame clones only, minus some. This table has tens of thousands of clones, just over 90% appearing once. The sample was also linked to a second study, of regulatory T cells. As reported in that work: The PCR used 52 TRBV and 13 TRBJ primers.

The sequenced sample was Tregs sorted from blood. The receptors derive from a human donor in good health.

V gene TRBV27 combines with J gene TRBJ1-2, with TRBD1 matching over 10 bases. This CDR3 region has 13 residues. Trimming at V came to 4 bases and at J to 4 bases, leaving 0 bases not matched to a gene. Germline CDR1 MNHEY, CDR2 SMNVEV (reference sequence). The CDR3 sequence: CASSWTGGYGYTF. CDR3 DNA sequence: TGTGCCAGCAGTTGGACAGGGGGCTATGGCTACACCTTC.

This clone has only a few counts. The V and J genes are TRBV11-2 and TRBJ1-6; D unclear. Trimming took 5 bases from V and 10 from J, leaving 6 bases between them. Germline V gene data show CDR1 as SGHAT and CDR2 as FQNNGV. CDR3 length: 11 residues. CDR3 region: CASSLGSPLHF. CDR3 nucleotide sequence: TGTGCCAGCAGCCTGGGGTCACCCCTCCACTTT.

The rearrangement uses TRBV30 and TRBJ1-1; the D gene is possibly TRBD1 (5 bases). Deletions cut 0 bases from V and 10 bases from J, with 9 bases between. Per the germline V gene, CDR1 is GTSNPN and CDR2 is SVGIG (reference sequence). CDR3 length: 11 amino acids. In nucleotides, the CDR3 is TGTGCCTGGAGTGTACGTAGGGGAGCTTTCTTT. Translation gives CAWSVRRGAFF.

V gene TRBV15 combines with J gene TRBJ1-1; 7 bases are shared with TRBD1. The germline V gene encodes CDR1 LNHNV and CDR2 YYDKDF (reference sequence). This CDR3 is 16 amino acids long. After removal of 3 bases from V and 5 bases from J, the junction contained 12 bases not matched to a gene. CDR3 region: CATSSPTTGAGTEAFF. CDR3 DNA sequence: TGTGCCACCAGCAGTCCAACCACAGGGGCCGGAACTGAAGCTTTCTTT.

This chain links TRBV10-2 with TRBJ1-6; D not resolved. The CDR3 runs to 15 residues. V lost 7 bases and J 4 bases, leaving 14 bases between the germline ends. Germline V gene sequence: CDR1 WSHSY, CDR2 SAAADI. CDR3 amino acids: CASIPGRQYNSPLHF. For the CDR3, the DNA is TGCGCCAGCATCCCCGGACGGCAATATAATTCACCCCTCCACTTT.

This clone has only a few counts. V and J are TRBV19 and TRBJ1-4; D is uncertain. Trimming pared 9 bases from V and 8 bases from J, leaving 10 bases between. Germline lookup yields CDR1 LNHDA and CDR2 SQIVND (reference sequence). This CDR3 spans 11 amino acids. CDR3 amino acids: CASKRGEKLFF. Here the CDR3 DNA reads TGTGCCAGCAAACGGGGAGAAAAACTGTTTTTT.

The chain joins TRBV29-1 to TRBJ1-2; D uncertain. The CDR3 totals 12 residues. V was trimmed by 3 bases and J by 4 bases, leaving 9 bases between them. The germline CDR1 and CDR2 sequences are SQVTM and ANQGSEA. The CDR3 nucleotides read TGCAGCGTTGAGTCCGGATCCTATGGCTACACCTTC. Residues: CSVESGSYGYTF.

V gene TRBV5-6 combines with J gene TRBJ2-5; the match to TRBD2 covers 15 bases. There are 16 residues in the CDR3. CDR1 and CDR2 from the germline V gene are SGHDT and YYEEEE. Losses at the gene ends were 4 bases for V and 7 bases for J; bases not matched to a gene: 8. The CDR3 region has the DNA TGTGCCAGCAGCACAGGACTAGCGGGGGGGTTGGGGACCCAGTACTTC. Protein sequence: CASSTGLAGGLGTQYF. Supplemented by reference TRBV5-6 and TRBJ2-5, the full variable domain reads DAGVTQSPTHLIKTRGQQVTLRCSPKSGHDTVSWYQQALGQGPQFIFQYYEEEERQRGNFPDRFSGHQFPNYSSELNVNALLLGDSALYLCASSTGLAGGLGTQYFGPGTRLLVL.

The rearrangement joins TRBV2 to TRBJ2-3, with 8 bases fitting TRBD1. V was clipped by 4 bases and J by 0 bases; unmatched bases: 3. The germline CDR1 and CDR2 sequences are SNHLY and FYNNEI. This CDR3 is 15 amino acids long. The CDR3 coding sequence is TGTGCCAGCAGTGGGACAGGGTATAGCACAGATACGCAGTATTTT. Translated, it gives CASSGTGYSTDTQYF.

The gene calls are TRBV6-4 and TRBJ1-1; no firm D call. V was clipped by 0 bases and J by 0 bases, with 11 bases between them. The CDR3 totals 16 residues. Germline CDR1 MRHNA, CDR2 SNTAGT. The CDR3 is CASSDSRRPMNTEAFF. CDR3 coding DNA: TGTGCCAGCAGTGACTCCCGACGGCCCATGAACACTGAAGCTTTCTTT.

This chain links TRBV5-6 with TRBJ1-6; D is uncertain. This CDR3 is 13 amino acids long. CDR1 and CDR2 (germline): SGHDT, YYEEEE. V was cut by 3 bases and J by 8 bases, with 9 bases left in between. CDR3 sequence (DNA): TGTGCCAGCAGCTACTCCGTTGATTCACCCCTCCACTTT. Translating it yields CASSYSVDSPLHF.

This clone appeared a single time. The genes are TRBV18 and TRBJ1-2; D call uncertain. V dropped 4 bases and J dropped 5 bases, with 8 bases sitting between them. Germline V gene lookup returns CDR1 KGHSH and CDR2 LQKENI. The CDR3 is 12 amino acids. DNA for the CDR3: TGTGCCAGCTCACTTTCGGGTTATGGCTACACCTTC. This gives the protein CASSLSGYGYTF.

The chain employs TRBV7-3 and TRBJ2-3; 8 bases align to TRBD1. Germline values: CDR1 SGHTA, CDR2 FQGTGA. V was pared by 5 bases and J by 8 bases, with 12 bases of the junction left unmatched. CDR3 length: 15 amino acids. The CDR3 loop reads CASSPGPAGQGTQYF. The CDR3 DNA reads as TGTGCCAGCAGCCCCGGCCCCGCTGGACAGGGTACGCAGTATTTT.

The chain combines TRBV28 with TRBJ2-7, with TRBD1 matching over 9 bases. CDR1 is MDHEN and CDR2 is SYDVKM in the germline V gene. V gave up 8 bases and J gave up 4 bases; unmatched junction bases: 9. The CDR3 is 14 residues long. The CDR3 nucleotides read TGTGCCAGCCCGGCGGGACAGGGAATATACGAGCAGTACTTC. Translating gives CASPAGQGIYEQYF.

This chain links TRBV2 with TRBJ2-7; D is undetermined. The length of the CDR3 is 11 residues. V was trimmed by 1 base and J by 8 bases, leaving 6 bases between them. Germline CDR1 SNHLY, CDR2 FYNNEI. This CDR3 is CASSEGGKQYF. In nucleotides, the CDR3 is TGTGCCAGCAGTGAAGGAGGCAAGCAGTACTTC.

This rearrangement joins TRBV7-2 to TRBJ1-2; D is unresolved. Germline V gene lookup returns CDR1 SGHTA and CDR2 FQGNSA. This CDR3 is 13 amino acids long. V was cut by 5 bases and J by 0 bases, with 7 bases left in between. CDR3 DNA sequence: TGTGCCAGCAGCCTGCAGACTAACTATGGCTACACCTTC. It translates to CASSLQTNYGYTF.

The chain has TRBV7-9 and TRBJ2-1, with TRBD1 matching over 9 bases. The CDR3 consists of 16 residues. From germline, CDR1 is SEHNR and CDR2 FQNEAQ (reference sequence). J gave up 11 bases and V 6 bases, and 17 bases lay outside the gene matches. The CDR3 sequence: CASRLTGGAVGEKQFF. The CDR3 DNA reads TGTGCCAGCAGGTTAACAGGGGGCGCGGTAGGCGAGAAGCAGTTCTTC.